The entry below describes one T cell receptor beta chain. The sample comes from a study of OX40 agonist ivuxolimab in advanced cancers. The V gene's germline CDR1 is SGHTA and CDR2 FQGNSA. This CDR3 has 13 amino acids. V was pared by 5 bases and J by 6 bases, with 6 bases of the junction left unmatched. Repertoires were generated with immunoSEQ multiplex PCR, while TCRdb's copy carries only in-frame clones and drops some. The sample records about 83,000 clones, 65% to 90% being singletons. The TCR was taken from an adult with an advanced solid tumor such as melanoma, head and neck, liver or kidney cancer. The V gene is TRBV7-2, the J gene TRBJ1-2, with 7 bases that match TRBD1. The sample here was CD4+ or CD8+ T cells sorted from blood, taken in a trial of the OX40 agonist ivuxolimab. The CDR3 DNA sequence: TGTGCCAGCAGCCCCCGACAGGGAGATGGCTACACCTTC. Translating gives CASSPRQGDGYTF.